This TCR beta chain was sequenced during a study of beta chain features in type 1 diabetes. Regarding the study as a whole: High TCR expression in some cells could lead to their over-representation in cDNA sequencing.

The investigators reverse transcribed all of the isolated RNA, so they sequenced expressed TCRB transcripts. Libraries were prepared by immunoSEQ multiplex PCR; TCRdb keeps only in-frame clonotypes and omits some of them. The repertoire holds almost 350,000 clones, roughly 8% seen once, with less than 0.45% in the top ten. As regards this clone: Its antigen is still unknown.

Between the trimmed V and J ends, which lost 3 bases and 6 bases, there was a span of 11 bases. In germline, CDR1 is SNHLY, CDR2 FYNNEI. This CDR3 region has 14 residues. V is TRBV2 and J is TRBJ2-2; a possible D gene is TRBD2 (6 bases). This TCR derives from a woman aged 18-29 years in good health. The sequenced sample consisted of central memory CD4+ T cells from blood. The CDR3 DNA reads TGTGCCAGCAGTGATTCTCGGGGGTCCGGGGAGCTGTTTTTT. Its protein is CASSDSRGSGELFF.